Shown below are 21 T cell receptor beta chains from a single sample sequenced in a study of cytomegalovirus exposure and HLA in healthy donors. Use of 60 Vbeta and 13 Jbeta primers characterized the PCR. Method: immunoSEQ multiplex PCR; TCRdb's copy keeps in-frame clones and lacks some. Found here are fewer than 80,000 clones, 79% of them singletons; the top ten hold roughly 2.5%. Sequencing input: PBMCs. All receptors derive from a man aged 25 to 40 in good health and CMV-seronegative.

CDR3 sequence reads: CASSRGGARGTEAFF. In DNA form, the CDR3 reads TGTGCCAGCAGCCGCGGGGGGGCGCGGGGTACTGAAGCTTTCTTT. The V call is TRBV7-2, the J call TRBJ1-1; TRBD1 is a possible D gene (6 bases). This CDR3 has 15 residues. Trimming shortened V by 5 bases and J by 5 bases, and 18 bases separated the two germline ends. CDR1 SGHTA and CDR2 FQGNSA come from the germline V gene.

The rearrangement joins TRBV18 to TRBJ2-7; no definite D call. The CDR3 sequence is 15 residues long. The germline V and J ends were trimmed by 1 base and 6 bases, with 16 bases remaining between them. The germline CDR1 and CDR2 sequences are KGHSH and LQKENI. CDR3 coding DNA: TGTGCCAGCTCACCACTAGAGCCATATTTTGCCGAGCAGTACTTC. Translating gives CASSPLEPYFAEQYF. Supplemented by reference TRBV18 and TRBJ2-7, the full variable domain reads NAGVMQNPRHLVRRRGQEARLRCSPMKGHSHVYWYRQLPEEGLKFMVYLQKENIIDESGMPKERFSAEFPKEGPSILRIQQVVRGDSAAYFCASSPLEPYFAEQYFGPGTRLTVT.

The chain joins TRBV14 to TRBJ2-7; D is undetermined. The V end was cut by 1 base, the J end by 8 bases, with 6 bases between. This CDR3 is 11 amino acids long. The germline V gene has CDR1 SGHDN and CDR2 FVKESK. The CDR3 bases are TGTGCCAGCAGCCAAGGGCCCAAGCAGTACTTC. The encoded protein is CASSQGPKQYF.

CDR3 sequence: CASTSQDSSYNEQFF. The CDR3 DNA reads TGTGCCAGTACCTCACAAGACAGCTCCTACAATGAGCAGTTCTTC. The chain links TRBV19 to TRBJ2-1; the D gene is possibly TRBD1 (5 bases). This CDR3 has 15 residues. V dropped 7 bases and J dropped 0 bases, with 13 bases sitting between them. Germline V gene data show CDR1 as LNHDA and CDR2 as SQIVND (reference sequence).

The chain is built from TRBV25-1 and TRBJ2-5; possibly TRBD1 for D (6 bases). The J call could be wrong; TRBJ2-7 is a better fit for the DNA end. Germline CDR1 MGHDK, CDR2 SYGVNS. CDR3 length equals 13 residues. CDR3 in DNA: TGTGCCAGCCGGACAGAGAACTCCTACGAGCAGTACTTC. It encodes CASRTENSYEQYF.

The gene calls are TRBV10-3 and TRBJ2-5; TRBD2 matches 8 bases. V shed 10 bases and J 4 bases; nucleotides not matched to a gene: 14. This CDR3 spans 15 amino acids. Germline values: CDR1 ENHRY, CDR2 SYGVKD. The CDR3 loop is CATGGGTGGGETQYF. In DNA, the CDR3 is TGTGCCACGGGGGGGGGAACGGGAGGAGGAGAGACCCAGTACTTC.

The chain carries TRBV25-1 and TRBJ2-1; D perhaps matches TRBD2 (5 bases). This CDR3 comprises 12 residues. Germline V CDR1 and CDR2: MGHDK, SYGVNS. V gave up 5 bases and J gave up 3 bases, with 5 bases separating them. The CDR3 region has the DNA TGTGCCAGCAGTAGCGGCTACAATGAGCAGTTCTTC. This sequence encodes CASSSGYNEQFF.

The chain recombines TRBV14 with TRBJ1-2; D is undetermined. Germline V gene lookup returns CDR1 SGHDN and CDR2 FVKESK. This CDR3 is 13 amino acids long. V was pared by 0 bases and J by 5 bases, with 7 bases between. The DNA for the CDR3 is TGTGCCAGCAGCCAAGATGCGGGTTATGGCTACACCTTC. Its protein is CASSQDAGYGYTF.

This chain connects TRBV9 to TRBJ2-1; perhaps TRBD2 as D (5 bases). The CDR3 totals 14 residues. V lost 1 base and J 5 bases, leaving 10 bases between the germline ends. CDR1 SGDLS and CDR2 YYNGEE come from the germline V gene. The CDR3 reads CASSVFSADNEQFF. In nucleotides, the CDR3 is TGTGCCAGCAGCGTATTTAGCGCCGACAATGAGCAGTTCTTC.

This clone was found once. J is TRBJ1-3 and V is TRBV19; D is possibly TRBD1 (6 bases). This CDR3 is 13 amino acids long. The V gene lost 8 bases and the J gene lost 1 base, with 9 bases spanning the gap. Looked up from germline, CDR1 is LNHDA and CDR2 is SQIVND (reference sequence). The CDR3 loop reads CASGGQSGNTIYF. The CDR3 coding sequence is TGTGCCAGTGGAGGACAGTCTGGAAACACCATATATTTT.

This chain links TRBV18 with TRBJ2-5, with a possible D match to TRBD1 (6 bases). CDR1 is KGHSH, CDR2 LQKENI, per germline. CDR3 length: 13 amino acids. The V and J ends lost 3 bases and 5 bases respectively, with 10 bases between them. The CDR3 loop is CASSPGQMETQYF. The CDR3 region has the DNA TGTGCCAGCTCACCCGGACAGATGGAGACCCAGTACTTC. Combining the CDR3 with reference TRBV18 and TRBJ2-5 gives the whole variable domain NAGVMQNPRHLVRRRGQEARLRCSPMKGHSHVYWYRQLPEEGLKFMVYLQKENIIDESGMPKERFSAEFPKEGPSILRIQQVVRGDSAAYFCASSPGQMETQYFGPGTRLLVL.

This chain joins TRBV27 and TRBJ2-3; TRBD2 agrees at 7 bases. Trimming at V came to 7 bases and at J to 3 bases, leaving 22 bases not matched to a gene. CDR1 and CDR2 from the germline V gene are MNHEY and SMNVEV (reference sequence). This CDR3 has 19 amino acids. As DNA, the CDR3 is TGTGCCAGCAACGAGGCCCCAGCGGAGGTTGGGCGGGGGACAGATACGCAGTATTTT. It specifies CASNEAPAEVGRGTDTQYF.

This clone was seen only once. The V and J genes are TRBV18 and TRBJ2-3, with 9 bases matching TRBD2. This CDR3 comprises 15 residues. The J segment lost 5 bases and the V segment lost 3 bases, leaving 6 bases of the junction unmatched. Per germline, CDR1 KGHSH and CDR2 LQKENI. CDR3 sequence: CASSPIAGGLDTQYF. The CDR3 DNA follows: TGTGCCAGCTCACCGATTGCGGGAGGGTTAGATACGCAGTATTTT.

V and J are TRBV28 and TRBJ2-5, with D possibly matching TRBD1 (5 bases). Germline V gene lookup returns CDR1 MDHEN and CDR2 SYDVKM. The CDR3 has 14 residues. The ends were cut back, 6 bases at V and 5 bases at J, with 16 bases in the middle. CDR3 sequence reads: CASSDQGSVETQYF. Written as DNA, the CDR3 is TGTGCCAGCAGCGATCAGGGTAGTGTTGAGACCCAGTACTTC.

The V and J genes are TRBV5-8 and TRBJ2-2; TRBD2 might be the D (6 bases). CDR3 length: 14 residues. Germline CDR1 SGHTS, CDR2 YDEGEE. V was shortened by 3 bases and J by 6 bases, with 12 bases between the two germline ends. This CDR3 reads CASSSGLQAGELFF. The CDR3 DNA sequence: TGTGCCAGCAGCTCCGGACTACAGGCCGGGGAGCTGTTTTTT.

Details on this clone: Mismatch with germline at one junction end may stem from a read error. The V call is TRBV7-7, the J call TRBJ2-5; possible D gene TRBD2, 6 bases. CDR1 is SSHAT and CDR2 is FNYEAQ in the germline V gene (reference sequence). CDR3 length equals 16 residues. CDR3: CASSSQLEGAGETQYF. Written as DNA, the CDR3 is TGTGCTAGCAGCAGCCAGCTTGAGGGCGCGGGGGAGACCCAGTACTTC. Using reference TRBV7-7 and TRBJ2-5 for the parts outside the CDR3, the full variable domain is GAGVSQSPRYKVTKRGQDVTLRCDPISSHATLYWYQQALGQGPEFLTYFNYEAQPDKSGLPSDRFSAERPEGSISTLTIQRTEQRDSAMYRCASSSQLEGAGETQYFGPGTRLLVL.

This clone was counted a few times. The rearrangement uses TRBV30 and TRBJ1-4; 7 nucleotides agree with TRBD1. V lost 3 bases and J lost 6; bases outside the gene matches: 10. The CDR3 has 15 amino acids. Per germline, CDR1 GTSNPN and CDR2 SVGIG (reference sequence). CDR3 residues: CAWSLRTGYYEKLFF. CDR3 nucleotide sequence: TGTGCCTGGAGCCTAAGGACAGGCTACTATGAAAAACTGTTTTTT.

This chain joins TRBV11-3 and TRBJ2-1; D gene unclear. This CDR3 has 13 amino acids. The germline V and J ends were trimmed by 1 base and 5 bases, with 6 bases remaining between them. Germline-derived CDR1 and CDR2 are SGHNT and YENEEA. The CDR3 DNA sequence: TGTGCCAGCAGCTTAGTTTCTAACAATGAGCAGTTCTTC. Translated: CASSLVSNNEQFF.

This clone was recorded only once. Compared with germline, one end of the junction differs, possibly owing to a read error. The CDR3 DNA reads as TGTGCCAGCAGTATATCAGGGGGCGCCGGGGGTGGCTACACCTTC. It translates to CASSISGGAGGGYTF. The rearrangement uses TRBV27 and TRBJ1-2; 8 bases line up with TRBD1. CDR3 length equals 15 residues. Germline CDR1 is MNHEY and CDR2 is SMNVEV (reference sequence).

The V and J genes are TRBV27 and TRBJ1-2; D is unclear. The CDR3 has 12 residues. Germline V CDR1 and CDR2: MNHEY, SMNVEV (reference sequence). Deletions cut 8 bases from V and 6 bases from J, with 13 bases between. CDR3 sequence: CASGLVSDGYTF. The CDR3 DNA follows: TGTGCCAGCGGCCTAGTATCGGATGGCTACACCTTC.

This clone showed up just a few times. This chain uses TRBV4-1 with TRBJ1-5, with TRBD1 as a possible D gene (5 bases). Trimming stripped 3 bases from V and 7 bases from J, with 22 bases between. The CDR3 has 17 residues. The germline gives CDR1 MGHRA, CDR2 YSYEKL. CDR3 in amino acids: CASSQTKGRGFPQPQHF. The DNA for the CDR3 is TGCGCCAGCAGCCAGACGAAGGGGAGGGGATTTCCCCAGCCCCAGCATTTT.